This T cell receptor beta chain was retrieved from a study of CD8+ T cells in alopecia areata. Study conclusions and caveats: In scalp samples, resident alphabeta T cells of normal skin are also sequenced.

Specified treatment: oral pan-JAK inhibitor, 5-10 mg twice daily. Alopecia areata patients had lesional scalp punch biopsies and peripheral blood taken from them. It was cDNA, reverse transcribed from extracted RNA, that served as the sequencing template. Sequenced by immunoSEQ multiplex PCR; TCRdb stores in-frame clones only, minus some. The repertoire consists of roughly 100,000 clones, with approximately 66% occurring once and the leading ten covering about a sixth. CDR3 length equals 15 residues. Germline loops: CDR1 SGHTA, CDR2 FQGTGA. V lost 0 bases and J lost 1; bases outside the gene matches: 1. As to this clone: Antigen: not known.

This sequence joins TRBV7-3 and TRBJ2-5; 8 nucleotides match TRBD2. The sequence was obtained from a human donor with alopecia areata. The sample consisted of CD8+ T cells sorted from blood, taken at week 4, from a patient treated with tofacitinib. CDR3: CASSLTSGVQETQYF. The CDR3 DNA follows: TGTGCCAGCAGCTTAACTAGCGGGGTCCAAGAGACCCAGTACTTC.